A single sample gave rise to the 23 T cell receptor beta chains below, sequenced in a study of control samples from healthy donors and cancer patients. The protocol was immunoSEQ multiplex PCR, while the TCRdb copy is restricted to in-frame clones and leaves out a portion. The repertoire consists of about 160,000 clones, with around 95% occurring once and the leading ten covering approximately 8%. Material: blood. These receptors were obtained from a woman aged 40 to 55 in good health.

This clone came up once. The chain joins TRBV25-1 to TRBJ2-1; possible D gene TRBD2, 6 bases. V gave up 3 bases and J gave up 2 bases, with 14 bases separating them. This CDR3 contains 16 residues. The germline V gene has CDR1 MGHDK and CDR2 SYGVNS. This CDR3 is CASSDSPGLTYNEQFF. The CDR3 bases are TGTGCCAGCAGTGATTCTCCGGGACTTACCTACAATGAGCAGTTCTTC.

The CDR3 DNA follows: TGTGCCTTCGTCCTTTTTGTAACTGAAGCTTTCTTT. The encoded protein is CAFVLFVTEAFF. The V gene is TRBV30, the J gene TRBJ1-1; D is unresolved. Germline CDR1 GTSNPN, CDR2 SVGIG (reference sequence). This CDR3 has 12 amino acids. V lost 7 bases, J lost 5 bases, and 14 bases lay in between.

The rearrangement joins TRBV7-2 to TRBJ2-5; the D gene is possibly TRBD1 (6 bases). Trimming left V 0 bases short and J 7 bases short, with 12 bases between. This CDR3 spans 14 amino acids. From germline, CDR1 is SGHTA and CDR2 FQGNSA. As DNA, the CDR3 is TGTGCCAGCAGCTTAGCCCCAGGGGCCGGGACCCAGTACTTC. It yields the protein CASSLAPGAGTQYF.

V and J are TRBV27 and TRBJ1-5; 7 bases agree with TRBD1. CDR3 size: 15 residues. V trimming: 5 bases; J trimming: 3 bases; junction bases outside the gene matches: 7. Germline-derived CDR1 and CDR2 are MNHEY and SMNVEV (reference sequence). In DNA, the CDR3 is TGTGCCAGCAGTCCCCGGACAGGATACAATCAGCCCCAGCATTTT. The encoded protein is CASSPRTGYNQPQHF.

The chain carries TRBV2 and TRBJ2-1, with D maybe TRBD1 (6 bases). Germline lookup yields CDR1 SNHLY and CDR2 FYNNEI. This CDR3 has 14 amino acids. The V gene lost 11 bases and the J gene lost 10 bases, with 24 bases spanning the gap. As DNA, the CDR3 is TGTGCCGGCTGGGATCCTACAGGGCGTAGCGAGCAGTTCTTC. This translates into CAGWDPTGRSEQFF.

This sequence joins TRBV9 and TRBJ2-7; 8 nucleotides agree with TRBD2. Germline V CDR1 and CDR2: SGDLS, YYNGEE. This CDR3 has 14 residues. Trimming removed 1 base from V and 0 bases from J; junction bases left unmatched: 0. The CDR3 protein is CASSVSGGSYEQYF. Written as DNA, the CDR3 is TGTGCCAGCAGCGTAAGCGGGGGCTCCTACGAGCAGTACTTC.

The V gene is TRBV5-4, the J gene TRBJ2-7; the D is unclear. The ends were cut back, 7 bases at V and 3 bases at J, with 14 bases in the middle. This CDR3 has 13 residues. Germline CDR1 is SGHNT and CDR2 is YYREEE (reference sequence). CDR3 residues: CASRRMGDYEQYF. The CDR3 region has the DNA TGTGCCAGCCGACGGATGGGTGACTACGAGCAGTACTTC.

The gene calls are TRBV19 and TRBJ1-1, with unresolved D. The CDR3 has 16 residues. Germline V gene data show CDR1 as LNHDA and CDR2 as SQIVND (reference sequence). Trimming took 7 bases from V and 0 from J, leaving 18 bases between them. The CDR3 bases are TGTGCCAGTACCCCAATGGTCGGAGGGTTGAACACTGAAGCTTTCTTT. As protein: CASTPMVGGLNTEAFF.

The chain couples TRBV7-6 to TRBJ2-5; TRBD2 matches 9 bases. V gave up 5 bases and J gave up 5 bases; unmatched junction bases: 21. CDR3 length: 19 amino acids. CDR1 SGHVS and CDR2 FNYEAQ come from the germline V gene. The CDR3 DNA follows: TGTGCCAGCAGCCGATGGGGGAGCGCTAGCGGGGACCCTCGGGAGACCCAGTACTTC. Amino acid sequence: CASSRWGSASGDPRETQYF.

This chain links TRBV7-2 with TRBJ2-3, with unresolved D. Trimming cost V 4 bases and J 5 bases, with 7 bases left between them. The CDR3 sequence is 12 residues long. Per germline, CDR1 SGHTA and CDR2 FQGNSA. Written as DNA, the CDR3 is TGTGCCAGCAGCTCTACCATAGATACGCAGTATTTT. This encodes CASSSTIDTQYF.

The genes are TRBV6-5 and TRBJ1-1, with a weak D call TRBD1 (5 bases). This CDR3 is 14 amino acids long. The germline V gene encodes CDR1 MNHEY and CDR2 SVGAGI. The germline V and J ends were trimmed by 5 bases and 0 bases, with 10 bases remaining between them. CDR3 loop: CASSQTGVNTEAFF. For the CDR3, the DNA is TGTGCCAGCAGTCAAACAGGAGTGAACACTGAAGCTTTCTTT.

A single count supports this clone. This CDR3 is also generated by other DNA sequences in the sample. This chain links TRBV9 with TRBJ2-7; 10 bases are a match to TRBD2. The V segment lost 0 bases and the J segment 7 bases; nucleotides outside the gene matches: 1. The CDR3 contains 13 residues. Germline V gives CDR1 SGDLS, CDR2 YYNGEE. Here the CDR3 reads CASSVGTSGEQYF. CDR3 nucleotide sequence: TGTGCCAGCAGCGTAGGGACTAGCGGTGAGCAGTACTTC.

In this sample, this clone turned up a few times. The chain uses TRBV28 and TRBJ1-2; maybe TRBD1 (6 bases). CDR1 is MDHEN and CDR2 is SYDVKM in the germline V gene. The CDR3 length is 17 residues. Deletions cut 2 bases from V and 6 bases from J, with 22 bases between. This CDR3 reads CASSLEEGGTLGNGYTF. The CDR3 DNA sequence: TGTGCCAGCAGTTTAGAGGAAGGGGGAACGCTTGGGAATGGCTACACCTTC.

The V and J genes are TRBV6-5 and TRBJ2-5, with 10 nucleotides matching TRBD1. CDR1 and CDR2 from the germline V gene are MNHEY and SVGAGI. The CDR3 has 15 amino acids. With 6 bases clipped from V and 5 bases from J, the junction kept 9 bases outside the gene matches. CDR3 DNA: TGTGCCAGCAGCCAAGACAGGGGGCGCTTCGAGACCCAGTACTTC. It encodes CASSQDRGRFETQYF.

The chain employs TRBV7-2 and TRBJ2-7; D is possibly TRBD1 (6 bases). The CDR3 length is 12 residues. Trimming cost V 5 bases and J 6 bases, with 11 bases left between them. The germline CDR1 and CDR2 sequences are SGHTA and FQGNSA. The DNA for the CDR3 is TGTGCCAGCAGCATACAGGGACGCGAGCAGTACTTC. Its translation is CASSIQGREQYF.

CDR3: CASSDVGNTAFF. The CDR3 DNA reads as TGTGCCAGCAGCGATGTGGGCAATACAGCTTTCTTT. The chain uses TRBV9 and TRBJ1-1; no clear D gene. Trimming cost V 3 bases and J 10 bases, with 13 bases left between them. CDR3 length: 12 amino acids. In germline, CDR1 is SGDLS, CDR2 YYNGEE.

This chain links TRBV4-3 with TRBJ2-7, with 8 bases matching TRBD1. The germline V gene encodes CDR1 LGHNA and CDR2 YSLEER. V gave up 6 bases and J gave up 2 bases; unmatched junction bases: 6. The length of the CDR3 is 14 residues. CDR3 protein: CASSPDRGPYEQYF. In DNA form, the CDR3 reads TGCGCCAGCAGTCCCGACAGGGGACCCTACGAGCAGTACTTC.

Details on this clone: Other DNA sequences in the sample encode the same CDR3. This chain uses TRBV20-1 with TRBJ2-5, with D hard to call. This CDR3 has 10 residues. CDR1 is DFQATT and CDR2 is SNEGSKA in the germline V gene (reference sequence). V was cut by 6 bases and J by 1 base, with 3 bases left in between. CDR3 in amino acids: CSARQETQYF. The CDR3 DNA reads TGCAGTGCCCGCCAAGAGACCCAGTACTTC.

This clone was counted between two and nine times. The chain has TRBV20-1 and TRBJ1-6; possibly TRBD1 for D (6 bases). Trimming took off 3 bases at V and 9 bases at J, with 12 bases between the two ends. There are 13 residues in the CDR3. CDR1 is DFQATT, CDR2 SNEGSKA, per germline (reference sequence). This chain's CDR3 is CSASQGNGSPLHF. CDR3 nucleotide sequence: TGCAGTGCTAGTCAGGGGAACGGTTCACCCCTCCACTTT.

The chain has TRBV5-1 and TRBJ1-2; 7 bases align to TRBD1. This CDR3 comprises 16 residues. Germline loops: CDR1 SGHRS, CDR2 YFSETQ. With V trimmed by 0 bases and J by 4 bases, 9 bases remained unmatched. CDR3 region: CASSLAGQVGFYGYTF. The DNA of the CDR3 is TGCGCCAGCAGCTTGGCCGGACAGGTGGGGTTCTATGGCTACACCTTC. The full variable domain, in which reference TRBV5-1 and TRBJ1-2 provide the parts outside the CDR3, is KAGVTQTPRYLIKTRGQQVTLSCSPISGHRSVSWYQQTPGQGLQFLFEYFSETQRNKGNFPGRFSGRQFSNSRSEMNVSTLELGDSALYLCASSLAGQVGFYGYTFGSGTRLTVV.

This chain connects TRBV9 to TRBJ1-6; D gene ambiguous. Trimming stripped 0 bases from V and 8 bases from J, with 18 bases between. CDR1 is SGDLS, CDR2 YYNGEE, per germline. The length of the CDR3 is 17 residues. For the CDR3, the DNA is TGTGCCAGCAGCGTAGACGTCGACAACTCTATTGATTCACCCCTCCACTTT. The encoded protein is CASSVDVDNSIDSPLHF.

In this sample, this clone turned up a few times. The CDR3 region is CASSLDAGASNQPQHF. As DNA, the CDR3 is TGCGCCAGCAGCTTGGATGCAGGGGCGAGCAATCAGCCCCAGCATTTT. The V call is TRBV5-1, the J call TRBJ1-5, with a tentative D call TRBD1 (6 bases). Trimming took 0 bases from V and 1 from J, leaving 11 bases between them. Germline assignment: CDR1 SGHRS and CDR2 YFSETQ. The CDR3 contains 16 residues.

The V call is TRBV6-6, the J call TRBJ1-1, with D maybe TRBD1 (5 bases). The V end lost 7 bases, the J end lost 2 bases, and 14 bases lay between the germline ends. The germline V gene encodes CDR1 MNHNY and CDR2 SVGAGI (reference sequence). The CDR3 loop spans 14 amino acids. In DNA form, the CDR3 reads TGTGCCAGCACAGCCGACAGATCAAACACTGAAGCTTTCTTT. Its translation is CASTADRSNTEAFF.